This is a list of T cell receptor beta chains from one sample in a study of blood T cell repertoires in COVID-19. Assay: immunoSEQ multiplex PCR; the TCRdb copy retains only in-frame clones and omits some. The repertoire includes tens of thousands of clones, approximately 80% of them detected once, and approximately 5% sits in the top ten. The specimen sequenced was peripheral blood. The source is a woman at least 80 years old with active or convalescent COVID-19. Each CDR3 is given with its conserved first and last residue. Each record gives: J gene, D gene, clone size, V gene, CDR3 protein, CDR3 DNA. The D gene is left open where the match is weak. Some rows have no size entry. The others give once, few or many, or a class for an expanded clone.

>TRBJ2-1|NA|NA|TRBV14
CASNQLGGGKGNEQFF
TGTGCCAGCAACCAACTAGGGGGGGGCAAAGGTAATGAGCAGTTCTTC
>TRBJ1-4|NA|NA|TRBV5-1
CASARQTTNEKLFF
TGCGCCAGCGCCCGCCAGACAACTAATGAAAAACTGTTTTTT
>TRBJ2-7|TRBD2|NA|TRBV4-3
CASSQGHAGAYEQYF
TGCGCCAGCAGCCAAGGTCACGCGGGAGCCTACGAGCAGTACTTC
>TRBJ1-1|NA|NA|TRBV6-2/TRBV6-3
CASSYPVGGLNTEAFF
TGTGCCAGCAGTTACCCGGTGGGAGGTCTGAACACTGAAGCTTTCTTT
>TRBJ2-2|NA|NA|TRBV11-2
CASSSSYTGELFF
TGTGCCAGCAGCTCCAGTTACACCGGGGAGCTGTTTTTT
>TRBJ2-2|TRBD2|NA|TRBV4-1
CASSQGLAGVKGGELFF
TGCGCCAGCAGCCAGGGACTAGCGGGAGTGAAGGGCGGGGAGCTGTTTTTT
>TRBJ1-5|TRBD1|NA|TRBV12-5
CASGLGDRGNQPQHF
TGTGCTAGTGGTTTGGGAGACAGGGGCAATCAGCCCCAGCATTTT
>TRBJ1-2|TRBD1|NA|TRBV28
CASRRDRGAGYTF
TGTGCCAGCAGACGGGACAGGGGAGCCGGCTACACCTTC
>TRBJ1-4|TRBD1|NA|TRBV7-8
CASSLARQGARVTTNEKLFF
TGTGCCAGCAGCTTAGCAAGGCAGGGGGCGCGAGTCACAACTAATGAAAAACTGTTTTTT
>TRBJ2-7|NA|NA|TRBV18
CASSRGTDISYEQYF
TGTGCCAGCTCACGTGGGACTGATATCTCCTACGAGCAGTACTTC
>TRBJ2-2|TRBD1|once|TRBV24-1
CATSDPRTGGNTGELFF
TGTGCCACCAGTGACCCGCGGACAGGGGGTAACACCGGGGAGCTGTTTTTT
>TRBJ1-5|TRBD1|NA|TRBV2
CASSARQGARQPQHF
TGTGCCAGCAGTGCTCGACAGGGGGCCCGTCAGCCCCAGCATTTT
>TRBJ1-1|NA|NA|TRBV15
CATSIRVDTEAFF
TGTGCCACCAGCATACGAGTGGACACTGAAGCTTTCTTT
>TRBJ1-2|NA|NA|TRBV10-3
CAISESGGASGYTF
TGTGCCATCAGTGAGTCGGGGGGGGCGAGTGGCTACACCTTC
>TRBJ2-2|TRBD2|NA|TRBV10-3
CAIRPVAGANTGELFF
TGTGCCATCAGACCTGTAGCGGGGGCGAACACCGGGGAGCTGTTTTTT
>TRBJ1-6|TRBD1|NA|TRBV30
CAWSALRTGTSPLHF
TGTGCCTGGAGCGCCTTAAGGACAGGTACTTCACCCCTCCACTTT
>TRBJ2-3|NA|NA|TRBV10-2
CASSGPAGDTQYF
TGCGCCAGCAGTGGCCCGGCGGGAGATACGCAGTATTTT
>TRBJ1-4|NA|NA|TRBV9
CASSVGAPSTNEKLFF
TGTGCCAGCAGCGTGGGCGCGCCGTCGACTAATGAAAAACTGTTTTTT
>TRBJ1-5|NA|few|TRBV6-2/TRBV6-3
CASSWALGTDKPQHF
TGTGCCAGCAGTTGGGCCCTCGGGACTGACAAGCCCCAGCATTTT
>TRBJ2-1|TRBD1|NA|TRBV3-1/TRBV3-2
CASSKTGLTYNEQFF
TGTGCCAGCAGCAAGACAGGGTTAACCTACAATGAGCAGTTCTTC
>TRBJ1-2|NA|NA|TRBV15
CATSRGLTTDNYGYTF
TGTGCCACCAGCAGGGGACTAACTACCGATAACTATGGCTACACCTTC
>TRBJ2-1|TRBD2|NA|TRBV13
CASSQRSVSSGNNEQFF
TGTGCCAGCAGCCAACGATCTGTGTCTAGCGGAAACAATGAGCAGTTCTTC
>TRBJ1-2|NA|few|TRBV19
CASSVPGGYGYTF
TGTGCCAGTAGCGTCCCGGGTGGCTATGGCTACACCTTC
>TRBJ1-2|NA|NA|TRBV29-1
CSVAKSGGYTF
TGCAGCGTAGCTAAATCAGGGGGCTACACCTTC
>TRBJ2-1|NA|NA|TRBV23-1
CASSRMGRTESSYNEQFF
TGCGCCAGCAGTCGGATGGGTCGGACAGAGAGCTCCTACAATGAGCAGTTCTTC
>TRBJ2-3|TRBD2|NA|TRBV5-8
CASSWAVAGGPDTQYF
TGTGCCAGCAGCTGGGCAGTGGCGGGGGGGCCAGATACGCAGTATTTT
>TRBJ2-1|TRBD1|NA|TRBV5-1
CASSRDRGYNEQFF
TGCGCCAGCAGCCGGGACAGGGGGTACAATGAGCAGTTCTTC
>TRBJ1-5|NA|NA|TRBV12-5
CASGRHYSNQPQHF
TGTGCTAGTGGGAGACATTACAGCAATCAGCCCCAGCATTTT
>TRBJ2-5|NA|few|TRBV6-6
CASSKGSLHQETQYF
TGTGCCAGCAGTAAGGGGTCATTACACCAAGAGACCCAGTACTTC
>TRBJ1-6|NA|NA|TRBV5-6
CASQPVGGSYNSPLHF
TGTGCCAGCCAGCCAGTAGGGGGCTCCTATAATTCACCCCTCCACTTT
>TRBJ1-6|NA|NA|TRBV9
CASSSRAENSPLHF
TGTGCCAGCAGCAGCAGGGCGGAGAATTCACCCCTCCACTTT
>TRBJ2-7|NA|few|TRBV4-3
CASSQAVEYEQYF
TGCGCCAGCAGCCAAGCCGTTGAGTACGAGCAGTACTTC
>TRBJ1-4|NA|few|TRBV5-1
CASRRRPNEKLFF
TGCGCCAGCAGACGCAGGCCAAATGAAAAACTGTTTTTT
>TRBJ2-5|TRBD2|NA|TRBV7-9
CASSSSGGFQETQYF
TGTGCCAGCAGCTCTAGCGGGGGGTTCCAAGAGACCCAGTACTTC
>TRBJ2-7|NA|few|TRBV3-1/TRBV3-2
CASSPTVIDSRRGEYEQYF
TGTGCCAGCAGCCCAACCGTTATCGACTCCCGCCGGGGTGAGTACGAGCAGTACTTC
>TRBJ1-2|NA|few|TRBV5-6
CASSLVMFGRSYGYTF
TGTGCCAGCAGCTTGGTTATGTTCGGGAGGTCCTATGGCTACACCTTC
>TRBJ2-3|TRBD1|NA|TRBV19
CASSMVRGQGSDTQYF
TGTGCCAGTAGTATGGTTAGGGGACAGGGATCAGATACGCAGTATTTT
>TRBJ2-5|TRBD2|NA|TRBV29-1
CSAGEGRTQYF
TGCAGCGCCGGGGAGGGGAGGACCCAGTACTTC
>TRBJ1-1|TRBD1|NA|TRBV18
CTSSQTGTGTEAFF
TGTACCAGCTCACAGACAGGGACTGGAACTGAAGCTTTCTTT
>TRBJ1-2|NA|NA|TRBV28
CASSPGLNNYGYTF
TGTGCCAGCAGTCCCGGTTTGAATAACTATGGCTACACCTTC
>TRBJ1-1|NA|NA|TRBV19
CASLAGGLNTEAFF
TGTGCCAGCCTGGCGGGAGGGCTGAACACTGAAGCTTTCTTT
>TRBJ2-5|NA|NA|TRBV5-1
CASSGGGGGQETQYF
TGCGCCAGCAGCGGGGGAGGTGGGGGCCAAGAGACCCAGTACTTC
>TRBJ2-1|NA|few|TRBV28
CASSFFGGGSYNEQFF
TGTGCCAGCAGTTTTTTTGGCGGAGGGTCCTACAATGAGCAGTTCTTC
>TRBJ1-4|NA|NA|TRBV6-5
CASRLDTSEKLFF
TGTGCCAGCAGGCTGGACACCAGTGAAAAACTGTTTTTT
>TRBJ2-7|NA|few|TRBV10-3
CAISEAGTYEQYF
TGTGCCATCAGTGAAGCAGGGACCTACGAGCAGTACTTC
>TRBJ1-6|TRBD1|NA|TRBV2
CASIGTGNSPLHF
TGTGCCAGCATCGGGACAGGGAATTCACCCCTCCACTTT
>TRBJ2-5|TRBD2|NA|TRBV6-4
CASSDVAGGRETQYF
TGTGCCAGCAGTGATGTAGCGGGAGGTCGGGAGACCCAGTACTTC
>TRBJ2-5|TRBD1|once|TRBV5-4
CASSLGGQGQETQYF
TGTGCCAGCAGCTTGGGAGGACAGGGGCAAGAGACCCAGTACTTC
>TRBJ2-3|TRBD2|once|TRBV10-3
CAIREPGLAGTAQDTQYF
TGTGCCATCAGAGAGCCGGGACTAGCGGGGACCGCACAAGATACGCAGTATTTT